These 3 T cell receptor beta chains share one sample of origin, sequenced in a study of cytomegalovirus exposure and HLA in healthy donors. 13 Jbeta primers and 60 Vbeta primers were used for the PCR. This table comes from immunoSEQ multiplex PCR, and its TCRdb copy is limited to in-frame clones, with some not included. This sample carries about 130,000 clones, roughly 80% of them seen once, and the ten largest clones take roughly 4%. Sequenced: PBMCs. The receptors stem from a woman aged 40 to 49 in good health and CMV-seronegative.

The V gene is TRBV18, the J gene TRBJ2-7, with TRBD2 identical over 12 bases. Germline V gene sequence: CDR1 KGHSH, CDR2 LQKENI. The CDR3 spans 18 residues. Trimming took 1 base from V and 7 from J; bases not matched to a gene: 14. CDR3 in amino acids: CASSPLSLAGGRTREQYF. The CDR3 DNA is TGTGCCAGCTCACCACTTTCCCTAGCGGGGGGGCGTACGAGGGAGCAGTACTTC.

This chain joins TRBV5-8 and TRBJ2-1; no clear D. The CDR3 runs 14 residues. Germline values: CDR1 SGHTS, CDR2 YDEGEE. V was shortened by 0 bases and J by 5 bases, with 9 bases between the two germline ends. CDR3 DNA: TGTGCCAGCAGCTTGGCCAGTCAGAACAATGAGCAGTTCTTC. Translation gives CASSLASQNNEQFF.

This clone was detected only once. The rearrangement joins TRBV9 to TRBJ1-2; TRBD1 matches 10 bases. The CDR3 consists of 15 residues. V shed 3 bases, J shed 3 bases, and the junction held 5 bases outside the gene matches. CDR1 and CDR2 from the germline V gene are SGDLS and YYNGEE. Written as DNA, the CDR3 is TGTGCCAGCAGCGGGCGGGACAGGGGCGACTATGGCTACACCTTC. It encodes CASSGRDRGDYGYTF.